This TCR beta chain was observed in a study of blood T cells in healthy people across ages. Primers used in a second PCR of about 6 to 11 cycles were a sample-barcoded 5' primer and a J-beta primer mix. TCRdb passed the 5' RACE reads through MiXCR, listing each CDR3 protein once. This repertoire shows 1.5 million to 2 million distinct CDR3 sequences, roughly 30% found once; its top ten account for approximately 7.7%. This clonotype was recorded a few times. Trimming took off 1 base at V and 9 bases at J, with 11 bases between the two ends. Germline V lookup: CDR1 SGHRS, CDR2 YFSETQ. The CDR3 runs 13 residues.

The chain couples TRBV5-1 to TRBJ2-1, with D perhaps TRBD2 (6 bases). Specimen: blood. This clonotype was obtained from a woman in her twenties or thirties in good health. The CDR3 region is CASSLLEEGEQFF. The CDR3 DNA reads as TGCGCCAGCAGCTTGCTGGAGGAGGGTGAGCAGTTCTTC.